The 16 T cell receptor beta chains below all came from one sample that was sequenced in a study of blood T cell repertoires in COVID-19. TCRdb's table, derived via immunoSEQ multiplex PCR, lists solely in-frame clones and lacks some. The table includes about 130,000 clones, about 80% detected once. The sequenced sample was peripheral blood. These receptor sequences come from a man aged 35-49 years with active or convalescent COVID-19.

The V call is TRBV2, the J call TRBJ1-4, with TRBD1 as a possible D gene (5 bases). This CDR3 comprises 13 residues. Trimming took 6 bases from V and 4 from J, leaving 9 bases between them. Germline V gene lookup returns CDR1 SNHLY and CDR2 FYNNEI. The CDR3 region is CASRGLVNEKLFF. CDR3 DNA sequence: TGTGCCAGCAGGGGGCTAGTTAATGAAAAACTGTTTTTT.

This clone was detected only once. The V gene is TRBV3-1 (or the pseudogene TRBV3-2), the J gene TRBJ2-2; D is ambiguous. From germline, CDR1 is LGHDT and CDR2 YNNKEL (reference sequence). The CDR3 totals 14 residues. V shed 4 bases and J shed 5 bases, with 11 bases lying between them. As DNA, the CDR3 is TGTGCCAGCAGCCCGAGGTCGGCGACCGGGGAGCTGTTTTTT. As protein: CASSPRSATGELFF.

This clone has only one observation. The gene calls are TRBV5-4 and TRBJ2-3; 8 bases match TRBD2. This CDR3 has 17 amino acids. Germline V lookup: CDR1 SGHNT, CDR2 YYREEE (reference sequence). V trimming: 3 bases; J trimming: 2 bases; junction bases outside the gene matches: 11. CDR3 region: CASSSRTSGGSTDTQYF. In nucleotides, the CDR3 is TGTGCCAGCAGCTCACGTACTAGCGGAGGTTCCACAGATACGCAGTATTTT.

The CDR3 DNA reads as TGTGCCAGCTCACCACGGGGTAGCGGGGGCACAGATACGCAGTATTTT. Its protein product is CASSPRGSGGTDTQYF. V and J are TRBV18 and TRBJ2-3; 8 bases match TRBD2. The length of the CDR3 is 16 residues. Trimming took 1 base from V and 1 from J; bases not matched to a gene: 4. Germline CDR1 reads KGHSH; CDR2 reads LQKENI. The full variable domain, its missing parts supplied by reference TRBV18 and TRBJ2-3, is NAGVMQNPRHLVRRRGQEARLRCSPMKGHSHVYWYRQLPEEGLKFMVYLQKENIIDESGMPKERFSAEFPKEGPSILRIQQVVRGDSAAYFCASSPRGSGGTDTQYFGPGTRLTVL.

A single count supports this clone. The rearrangement uses TRBV7-6 and TRBJ2-3; 8 nucleotides match TRBD2. This CDR3 contains 17 residues. Germline-derived CDR1 and CDR2 are SGHVS and FNYEAQ. V dropped 1 base and J dropped 0; count of bases not matched to a gene: 6. This chain's CDR3 is CASSLETAGASTDTQYF. The CDR3 region has the DNA TGTGCCAGCAGCTTAGAGACAGCGGGGGCCAGCACAGATACGCAGTATTTT.

This chain uses TRBV19 with TRBJ2-2; 9 bases fit TRBD2. After removal of 6 bases from V and 2 bases from J, the junction contained 1 base not matched to a gene. Germline values: CDR1 LNHDA, CDR2 SQIVND (reference sequence). CDR3 length: 14 residues. Here the CDR3 reads CASRRGGNTGELFF. DNA for the CDR3: TGTGCCAGTAGGCGGGGGGGCAACACCGGGGAGCTGTTTTTT.

The chain links TRBV7-9 to TRBJ1-1; the match to TRBD1 covers 7 bases. CDR3 length equals 15 residues. Per the germline V gene, CDR1 is SEHNR and CDR2 is FQNEAQ (reference sequence). Trimming at V came to 5 bases and at J to 1 base, leaving 7 bases not matched to a gene. The CDR3 here is CASSGRGDENTEAFF. The CDR3 DNA reads as TGTGCCAGCAGCGGCAGGGGGGATGAGAACACTGAAGCTTTCTTT.

This chain uses TRBV6-5 with TRBJ1-2; tentative D call: TRBD1 (5 bases). Per the germline V gene, CDR1 is MNHEY and CDR2 is SVGAGI. Trimming took off 8 bases at V and 3 bases at J, with 19 bases between the two ends. The CDR3 totals 15 residues. The CDR3 nucleotides read TGTGCCAGCCATAGGTTAAGGGGCGCGGACTATGGCTACACCTTC. Amino acid sequence: CASHRLRGADYGYTF.

The chain carries TRBV7-3 and TRBJ1-6, with a possible D match to TRBD1 (5 bases). The ends were cut back, 4 bases at V and 10 bases at J, with 17 bases in the middle. The CDR3 is made up of 15 amino acids. Germline V gene sequence: CDR1 SGHTA, CDR2 FQGTGA. The CDR3 loop reads CASSSSGPGESPLHF. CDR3 nucleotide sequence: TGTGCCAGCAGCTCAAGCGGGCCGGGGGAATCACCCCTCCACTTT.

CDR3 region: CASSSEASGKYTQYF. CDR3 DNA sequence: TGTGCCAGCAGCTCTGAGGCTAGCGGGAAGTATACGCAGTATTTT. This sequence joins TRBV5-4 and TRBJ2-3; 9 bases map to TRBD2. With V trimmed by 3 bases and J by 7 bases, 9 bases remained unmatched. Per germline, CDR1 SGHNT and CDR2 YYREEE (reference sequence). This CDR3 is built from 15 residues.

The chain recombines TRBV14 with TRBJ1-1; 7 positions match TRBD1. J lost 2 bases, V lost 4 bases, and 10 bases had no gene match. The CDR3 totals 16 residues. Germline values: CDR1 SGHDN, CDR2 FVKESK. The CDR3 reads CASSPTLQGINTEAFF. CDR3 nucleotide sequence: TGTGCCAGCAGCCCAACGCTACAGGGGATAAACACTGAAGCTTTCTTT.

The sample holds a few counts of this clone. This chain uses TRBV6-6 with TRBJ1-5, with 10 nucleotides matching TRBD1. After removal of 7 bases from V and 2 bases from J, the junction contained 2 bases not matched to a gene. This CDR3 is 14 amino acids long. CDR1 is MNHNY and CDR2 is SVGAGI in the germline V gene (reference sequence). CDR3 nucleotides: TGTGCCAGCACCGGACAGGGGGGCAATCAGCCCCAGCATTTT. This encodes CASTGQGGNQPQHF.

The chain has TRBV7-2 and TRBJ2-7; 11 nucleotides agree with TRBD2. V lost 7 bases to trimming and J lost 4 bases; unmatched junction nucleotides: 9. The CDR3 has 15 amino acids. Germline CDR1 reads SGHTA; CDR2 reads FQGNSA. The CDR3 protein is CASNQVSGGAYEQYF. CDR3 in DNA: TGTGCCAGCAACCAAGTTAGCGGGGGGGCATACGAGCAGTACTTC.

The chain uses TRBV7-3 and TRBJ2-2; possible D gene TRBD1, 5 bases. Trimming left V 4 bases short and J 1 base short, with 7 bases between. Germline V CDR1 and CDR2: SGHTA, FQGTGA. The CDR3 totals 14 residues. CDR3 in DNA: TGTGCCAGCAGCTCCGACAGGAACACCGGGGAGCTGTTTTTT. Its protein product is CASSSDRNTGELFF.

CDR3 region: CASSLGGGGTEAFF. The CDR3, as DNA: TGTGCCAGCAGCTTAGGGGGGGGTGGAACTGAAGCTTTCTTT. V gene TRBV7-8 combines with J gene TRBJ1-1; weak D call: TRBD1 (5 bases). Germline V gene lookup returns CDR1 SGHVS and CDR2 FQNEAQ. Trimming removed 1 base from V and 5 bases from J, with 11 bases in between. The CDR3 runs 14 residues.

The chain joins TRBV7-2 to TRBJ1-4; 7 nucleotides match TRBD1. CDR3 length equals 15 residues. V gave up 2 bases and J gave up 0 bases; unmatched junction bases: 0. CDR1 is SGHTA and CDR2 is FQGNSA in the germline V gene. The CDR3 loop is CASSLQGATNEKLFF. The DNA of the CDR3 is TGTGCCAGCAGCTTACAGGGGGCAACTAATGAAAAACTGTTTTTT.